This T cell receptor beta chain was sequenced in a study of blood T cell repertoires in COVID-19. Some clones are missing from TCRdb's copy, which holds only in-frame ones; the method was immunoSEQ multiplex PCR. Of 250,000 to 350,000 clones in the sample, approximately 86% were seen once. The receptor comes from a human donor with COVID-19, enrolled during active disease. The donor label of this sample is uncertain. Sequenced input: peripheral blood.

The CDR3 bases are TGTGCCAGCAGCCCCTACTCCGACAGGGCTGGAAACACCATATATTTT. Translated, it gives CASSPYSDRAGNTIYF. The J gene is TRBJ1-3, the V gene TRBV3-1 (or the pseudogene TRBV3-2), with TRBD1 identical over 7 bases. This CDR3 is 16 amino acids long. Germline V lookup: CDR1 LGHDT, CDR2 YNNKEL (reference sequence). Unmatched junction bases numbered 8, after V lost 4 bases and J lost 2 bases.